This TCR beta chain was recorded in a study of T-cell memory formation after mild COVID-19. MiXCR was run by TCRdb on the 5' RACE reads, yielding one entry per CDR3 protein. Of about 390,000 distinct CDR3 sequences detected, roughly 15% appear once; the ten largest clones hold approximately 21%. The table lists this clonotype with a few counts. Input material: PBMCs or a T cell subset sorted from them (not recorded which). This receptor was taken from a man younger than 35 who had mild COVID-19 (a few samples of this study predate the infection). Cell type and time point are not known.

The CDR3 sequence is CSARDWSSGGAKRNEQFF. The CDR3 DNA is TGCAGTGCTAGAGATTGGTCTAGCGGGGGGGCCAAGCGGAATGAGCAGTTCTTC. The genes are TRBV20-1 and TRBJ2-1; 12 bases are shared with TRBD2. V was pared by 0 bases and J by 7 bases, with 13 bases of the junction left unmatched. The CDR3 runs to 18 residues. Germline V gives CDR1 DFQATT, CDR2 SNEGSKA (reference sequence).